Following are 16 T cell receptor beta chains from one sample sequenced in a study of blood T cell repertoires in COVID-19. Method: immunoSEQ multiplex PCR; TCRdb's copy keeps in-frame clones and lacks some. This table has some 180,000 clones, more than 80% appearing once. Source material: peripheral blood. All receptors derive from a woman aged 60-75 years with acute or convalescent COVID-19.

This clone showed up just once. The chain has TRBV9 and TRBJ2-2, with 9 bases fitting TRBD2. Germline CDR1 SGDLS, CDR2 YYNGEE. V dropped 0 bases and J dropped 4; count of bases not matched to a gene: 7. This CDR3 has 17 amino acids. The CDR3, as DNA: TGTGCCAGCAGCGTAGGGGGCTTTAGCGGGAGCACCGGGGAGCTGTTTTTT. Amino acid sequence: CASSVGGFSGSTGELFF. Together with reference TRBV9 and TRBJ2-2, the CDR3 gives the full variable domain: DSGVTQTPKHLITATGQRVTLRCSPRSGDLSVYWYQQSLDQGLQFLIQYYNGEERAKGNILERFSAQQFPDLHSELNLSSLELGDSALYFCASSVGGFSGSTGELFFGEGSRLTVL.

This sequence joins TRBV30 and TRBJ1-2; 8 bases line up with TRBD1. The CDR3 is made up of 14 amino acids. Trimming took 6 bases from V and 2 from J; bases not matched to a gene: 8. The germline CDR1 and CDR2 sequences are GTSNPN and SVGIG (reference sequence). The CDR3 bases are TGTGCCTGCCCCGACAGGGGTTTCAACTATGGCTACACCTTC. This gives the protein CACPDRGFNYGYTF. The variable domain in full, completed from reference TRBV30 and TRBJ1-2, reads SQTIHQWPATLVQPVGSPLSLECTVEGTSNPNLYWYRQAAGRGLQLLFYSVGIGQISSEVPQNLSASRPQDRQFILSSKKLLLSDSGFYLCACPDRGFNYGYTFGSGTRLTVV.

This clone has more than one count but fewer than ten. This chain links TRBV29-1 with TRBJ2-7, with TRBD2 matching over 7 bases. Germline CDR1 SQVTM, CDR2 ANQGSEA. The CDR3 has 12 amino acids. V lost 6 bases, J lost 7 bases, and 9 bases stayed unmatched. CDR3 coding DNA: TGCAGCGTCCGGGACCCCGGGGGGGAGCAGTACTTC. Amino acid sequence: CSVRDPGGEQYF.

The chain has TRBV5-4 and TRBJ2-1, with D possibly TRBD1 on 5 matching bases. The CDR3 is 15 amino acids. V was trimmed by 4 bases and J by 0 bases, leaving 11 bases between them. From germline, CDR1 is SGHNT and CDR2 YYREEE (reference sequence). CDR3 nucleotides: TGTGCCAGCAGCCCGGACACCAGCTCCTACAATGAGCAGTTCTTC. Translation gives CASSPDTSSYNEQFF.

This rearrangement joins TRBV27 to TRBJ1-6; 7 nucleotides align to TRBD1. The J segment lost 9 bases and the V segment lost 2 bases, leaving 10 bases of the junction unmatched. The V gene's germline CDR1 is MNHEY and CDR2 SMNVEV (reference sequence). The CDR3 is 16 amino acids. The CDR3 region has the DNA TGTGCCAGCAGTTTAAAGGGCACAGGGGTGGGTTCACCCCTCCACTTT. This codes for CASSLKGTGVGSPLHF.

V gene TRBV4-1 combines with J gene TRBJ2-1; TRBD1 agrees at 9 bases. The ends lost 0 bases at V and 1 base at J; junction bases unmatched: 4. The germline gives CDR1 MGHRA, CDR2 YSYEKL. This CDR3 comprises 17 residues. CDR3 sequence reads: CASSQDVTGGSYNEQFF. The DNA for the CDR3 is TGCGCCAGCAGCCAAGATGTGACAGGGGGGTCCTACAATGAGCAGTTCTTC.

This chain joins TRBV7-9 and TRBJ2-1; D uncertain. CDR3 size: 13 residues. Trimming cost V 7 bases and J 0 bases, with 7 bases left between them. Germline V gives CDR1 SEHNR, CDR2 FQNEAQ (reference sequence). CDR3 in amino acids: CASMAGSYNEQFF. CDR3 DNA: TGTGCCAGCATGGCAGGCTCCTACAATGAGCAGTTCTTC.

V gene TRBV5-1 combines with J gene TRBJ1-3; weak D call: TRBD1 (5 bases). Looked up from germline, CDR1 is SGHRS and CDR2 is YFSETQ. Trimming left V 6 bases short and J 2 bases short, with 12 bases between. There are 14 residues in the CDR3. The CDR3 sequence: CASIPGDAGNTIYF. Here the CDR3 DNA reads TGCGCCAGCATCCCGGGGGATGCTGGAAACACCATATATTTT.

This chain joins TRBV5-5 and TRBJ1-1, with D maybe TRBD1 (5 bases). Trimming took off 1 base at V and 3 bases at J, with 7 bases between the two ends. There are 13 residues in the CDR3. The germline V gene has CDR1 SGHKS and CDR2 YYEKEE (reference sequence). CDR3 amino acids: CASSLQGHTEAFF. CDR3 DNA: TGTGCCAGCAGCTTGCAGGGTCACACTGAAGCTTTCTTT.

The V and J genes are TRBV2 and TRBJ2-3; D is uncertain. The CDR3 has 14 residues. Germline CDR1 and CDR2: SNHLY and FYNNEI. V lost 1 base, J lost 4 bases, and 9 bases lay in between. CDR3 sequence: CASSEEPFSDTQYF. The DNA of the CDR3 is TGTGCCAGCAGTGAAGAGCCATTCTCAGATACGCAGTATTTT.

This chain joins TRBV29-1 and TRBJ1-1; 8 positions agree with TRBD1. This CDR3 is built from 13 residues. CDR1 and CDR2 (germline): SQVTM, ANQGSEA. Trimming at V came to 7 bases and at J to 0 bases, leaving 4 bases not matched to a gene. CDR3 in amino acids: CSGWTGMNTEAFF. For the CDR3, the DNA is TGCAGCGGGTGGACAGGGATGAACACTGAAGCTTTCTTT.

This chain links TRBV11-2 with TRBJ2-5; D might be TRBD2 (6 bases). Trimming took off 5 bases at V and 5 bases at J, with 12 bases between the two ends. The CDR3 loop spans 13 amino acids. Germline V gene lookup returns CDR1 SGHAT and CDR2 FQNNGV. The CDR3 coding sequence is TGTGCCAGCAGCAGGACTATCCAGGAGACCCAGTACTTC. Its protein product is CASSRTIQETQYF.

This chain uses TRBV24-1 with TRBJ2-3, with TRBD2 identical over 8 bases. The CDR3 consists of 15 residues. Trimming cost V 4 bases and J 2 bases; bases outside gene matches: 4. The germline V gene encodes CDR1 KGHDR and CDR2 SFDVKD. In DNA, the CDR3 is TGTGCCACCAGTGAACCGGGAGGGTTCACAGATACGCAGTATTTT. It is translated as CATSEPGGFTDTQYF.

The chain links TRBV19 to TRBJ1-2, with D tentatively TRBD1 (5 bases). V shed 0 bases and J shed 8 bases, with 22 bases lying between them. Looked up from germline, CDR1 is LNHDA and CDR2 is SQIVND (reference sequence). The CDR3 is 17 residues long. CDR3 residues: CASSIDPRETAHFGYTF. The CDR3 nucleotides read TGTGCCAGTAGTATAGATCCCCGGGAGACAGCTCATTTCGGCTACACCTTC.

CDR3 loop: CASGYRVWANTGELFF. CDR3 nucleotide sequence: TGTGCCAGCGGTTACAGGGTATGGGCGAACACCGGGGAGCTGTTTTTT. This chain connects TRBV3-1 (or the pseudogene TRBV3-2) to TRBJ2-2, with a tentative D call TRBD1 (6 bases). CDR3 length: 16 residues. V was clipped by 8 bases and J by 0 bases, with 16 bases between them. CDR1 is LGHDT, CDR2 YNNKEL, per germline (reference sequence).

This clone was seen only a few times. The DNA for the CDR3 is TGTGCCACCAGCCGCGGGTGGGAGACCCAGTACTTC. It encodes CATSRGWETQYF. The chain couples TRBV24-1 to TRBJ2-5; a weak D match, TRBD2 (5 bases). The V end lost 7 bases, the J end lost 5 bases, and 10 bases lay between the germline ends. Germline CDR1 and CDR2: KGHDR and SFDVKD. The CDR3 has 12 residues.